This T cell receptor (beta chain) was observed in a study of cytomegalovirus exposure and HLA in healthy donors. The PCR contained 60 Vbeta and 13 Jbeta primers. TCRdb's table, derived via immunoSEQ multiplex PCR, lists solely in-frame clones and lacks some. The repertoire holds around 170,000 clones, with 75% to 90% as singletons. This clone came up a few times. Sequencing input: PBMCs. This TCR came from a woman under 30 in good health and CMV-seronegative.

CDR3 nucleotides: TGTGCCAGCAGCCTCATTGAGGGGGGGACTGAAGCTTTCTTT. The encoded protein is CASSLIEGGTEAFF. J is TRBJ1-1 and V is TRBV7-2; possible D gene TRBD1, 6 bases. This CDR3 is built from 14 residues. Germline CDR1 and CDR2: SGHTA and FQGNSA. V lost 5 bases and J 5 bases, leaving 15 bases between the germline ends.